One sample yielded the 27 T cell receptor beta chains listed below, sequenced in a study of blood T cell repertoires in COVID-19. Here immunoSEQ multiplex PCR was the method, and the copy in TCRdb shows in-frame clones only, minus some. This repertoire shows approximately 99,000 clones, around 74% found once; its top ten account for 18%. Material for sequencing was peripheral blood. Every receptor here comes from a woman of 80 years or more with active or convalescent COVID-19.

In its sample, this clone was seen a few times. The rearrangement joins TRBV10-2 to TRBJ1-1, with TRBD1 identical over 7 bases. This CDR3 spans 14 amino acids. The V gene end was trimmed by 2 bases and the J gene end by 1 base; junction bases not matched to a gene: 1. Germline V gene data show CDR1 as WSHSY and CDR2 as SAAADI. CDR3 residues: CASSERTGNTEAFF. The CDR3 bases are TGCGCCAGCAGTGAGCGGACAGGGAACACTGAAGCTTTCTTT.

This clone was detected only a few times. The chain couples TRBV7-2 to TRBJ2-5; D is uncertain. CDR1 is SGHTA and CDR2 is FQGNSA in the germline V gene. This CDR3 has 15 residues. V lost 2 bases to trimming and J lost 0 bases, with 10 bases between them. DNA for the CDR3: TGTGCCAGCAGCTTAAAGCGAGCGTACCAAGAGACCCAGTACTTC. It codes for CASSLKRAYQETQYF.

V gene TRBV11-1 combines with J gene TRBJ2-5, with D perhaps TRBD1 (6 bases). CDR1 SGHAT and CDR2 FQDESV come from the germline V gene (reference sequence). V lost 6 bases and J 0 bases, leaving 17 bases between the germline ends. This CDR3 comprises 16 residues. DNA of the CDR3: TGTGCCAGCAGGGGACCGACAAGGGGGTACCAAGAGACCCAGTACTTC. It is translated as CASRGPTRGYQETQYF.

CDR3 sequence: CASSPGLSYNEQFF. CDR3 nucleotides: TGTGCCAGCAGTCCCGGGTTAAGCTACAATGAGCAGTTCTTC. V usage is TRBV25-1 and J usage is TRBJ2-1, with D unclear. The V and J ends lost 5 bases and 3 bases respectively, with 11 bases between them. This CDR3 is built from 14 residues. Germline CDR1 MGHDK, CDR2 SYGVNS.

The chain joins TRBV5-4 to TRBJ2-7; 7 bases agree with TRBD1. Germline assignment: CDR1 SGHNT and CDR2 YYREEE (reference sequence). The V gene end was trimmed by 3 bases and the J gene end by 5 bases; junction bases not matched to a gene: 5. The CDR3 sequence is 13 residues long. CDR3 nucleotides: TGTGCCAGCAGCTACCGGGACAGCGACGAGCAGTACTTC. This gives the protein CASSYRDSDEQYF.

This clone was recorded once. The chain joins TRBV5-6 to TRBJ2-5, with 9 bases fitting TRBD1. Trimming cost V 4 bases and J 2 bases; bases outside gene matches: 6. CDR3 length equals 15 residues. In germline, CDR1 is SGHDT, CDR2 YYEEEE. CDR3: CASSASGTGQETQYF. CDR3 bases: TGTGCCAGCAGCGCCAGTGGGACAGGGCAAGAGACCCAGTACTTC.

J is TRBJ2-5 and V is TRBV7-3; TRBD1 might be the D (5 bases). V shed 4 bases and J shed 1 base, with 10 bases lying between them. The CDR3 totals 14 residues. Germline V gene sequence: CDR1 SGHTA, CDR2 FQGTGA. The CDR3: CASSSQGSQETQYF. The CDR3 DNA sequence: TGTGCCAGCAGCTCGCAGGGTTCCCAAGAGACCCAGTACTTC.

This chain uses TRBV6-1 with TRBJ2-7; perhaps TRBD2 as D (5 bases). This CDR3 has 15 residues. The germline CDR1 and CDR2 sequences are MNHNS and SASEGT. V was cut by 1 base and J by 0 bases, with 10 bases left in between. CDR3 in amino acids: CASSEVLGSSYEQYF. In DNA, the CDR3 is TGTGCCAGCAGTGAAGTTTTAGGGAGCTCCTACGAGCAGTACTTC.

The CDR3 coding sequence is TGTGCCAGCAGCTTAGATTTTTCCCAGGGGGCGGCGCAGTATTTT. Its protein product is CASSLDFSQGAAQYF. The chain uses TRBV11-2 and TRBJ2-3, with TRBD1 matching over 8 bases. Germline lookup yields CDR1 SGHAT and CDR2 FQNNGV. V lost 0 bases to trimming and J lost 10 bases; unmatched junction nucleotides: 9. CDR3 length equals 15 residues. The full variable domain, rest sourced from reference TRBV11-2 and TRBJ2-3, is EAGVAQSPRYKIIEKRQSVAFWCNPISGHATLYWYQQILGQGPKLLIQFQNNGVVDDSQLPKDRFSAERLKGVDSTLKIQPAKLEDSAVYLCASSLDFSQGAAQYFGPGTRLTVL.

The V call is TRBV6-5, the J call TRBJ2-7, with 10 bases identical to TRBD2. V shed 8 bases and J 7 bases; nucleotides not matched to a gene: 8. From germline, CDR1 is MNHEY and CDR2 SVGAGI. This CDR3 contains 13 residues. The DNA of the CDR3 is TGTGCCAGCTTGCCTAGCGGGAGTTTGGAGCAGTACTTC. Its protein product is CASLPSGSLEQYF.

The V call is TRBV28, the J call TRBJ1-1; TRBD1 is a possible D gene (5 bases). Germline V CDR1 and CDR2: MDHEN, SYDVKM. The CDR3 covers 15 residues. The V end was cut by 7 bases, the J end by 4 bases, with 19 bases between. DNA for the CDR3: TGTGCCAGCACCACACACGGGGGAAGGGGCACTGAAGCTTTCTTT. Its protein is CASTTHGGRGTEAFF.

The chain carries TRBV6-5 and TRBJ2-1; TRBD1 matches at 8 bases. The germline V gene has CDR1 MNHEY and CDR2 SVGAGI. The CDR3 has 15 amino acids. With V trimmed by 2 bases and J by 4 bases, 4 bases remained unmatched. CDR3 sequence reads: CASSYRQGWYNEQFF. CDR3 DNA: TGTGCCAGCAGTTACCGACAGGGGTGGTACAATGAGCAGTTCTTC.

The chain is built from TRBV24-1 and TRBJ2-1; 13 bases match TRBD2. J lost 12 bases, V lost 3 bases, and 10 bases had no gene match. The CDR3 loop spans 16 amino acids. From germline, CDR1 is KGHDR and CDR2 SFDVKD. The CDR3 spells CATSDLTSGRAEAQFF. DNA of the CDR3: TGTGCCACCAGTGATCTTACTAGCGGGAGGGCCGAGGCGCAGTTCTTC.

The chain carries TRBV10-3 and TRBJ1-1; D possibly corresponds to TRBD1 (6 bases). The CDR3 totals 14 residues. CDR1 and CDR2 (germline): ENHRY, SYGVKD. Trimming took off 6 bases at V and 6 bases at J, with 17 bases between the two ends. CDR3 coding DNA: TGTGCCATCAGGGACCTAACAGGGTCCGCTGAAGCTTTCTTT. Its protein product is CAIRDLTGSAEAFF.

V and J are TRBV5-1 and TRBJ2-1; no reliable D call. The V end was cut by 7 bases, the J end by 4 bases, with 12 bases between. CDR1 and CDR2 from the germline V gene are SGHRS and YFSETQ. The CDR3 is 13 residues long. This chain's CDR3 is CASAYGSYNEQFF. The CDR3 coding sequence is TGCGCCAGCGCCTACGGGTCTTACAATGAGCAGTTCTTC.

The J gene is TRBJ1-1, the V gene TRBV10-3; D call uncertain. This CDR3 has 15 residues. Germline CDR1 reads ENHRY; CDR2 reads SYGVKD. The ends were cut back, 7 bases at V and 3 bases at J, with 18 bases in the middle. The CDR3 DNA is TGTGCCATCAACCCGGGAGGGAGCGAGTACACTGAAGCTTTCTTT. It codes for CAINPGGSEYTEAFF.

The chain joins TRBV6-5 to TRBJ2-3; TRBD2 agrees at 7 bases. Germline CDR1 is MNHEY and CDR2 is SVGAGI. V was pared by 7 bases and J by 0 bases, with 4 bases of the junction left unmatched. CDR3 length: 14 amino acids. The DNA of the CDR3 is TGTGCCAGCACGAGTAGCGGGAGCACAGATACGCAGTATTTT. It specifies CASTSSGSTDTQYF.

The chain uses TRBV7-9 and TRBJ1-3; no clear D. V shed 5 bases and J shed 0 bases, with 8 bases lying between them. This CDR3 is built from 14 residues. The germline V gene has CDR1 SEHNR and CDR2 FQNEAQ (reference sequence). The CDR3 loop is CASSRAGSGNTIYF. In DNA form, the CDR3 reads TGTGCCAGCAGCCGTGCGGGCTCTGGAAACACCATATATTTT.

This rearrangement joins TRBV6-5 to TRBJ2-7; TRBD1 agrees at 7 bases. J lost 3 bases, V lost 6 bases, and 8 bases had no gene match. The CDR3 contains 14 residues. The germline CDR1 and CDR2 sequences are MNHEY and SVGAGI. In nucleotides, the CDR3 is TGTGCCAGCAGGGTAGGGGGCCAAAACTACGAGCAGTACTTC. Translated, it gives CASRVGGQNYEQYF.

This clone was counted a single time. The chain carries TRBV2 and TRBJ1-1; a possible D gene is TRBD1 (5 bases). This CDR3 is 13 amino acids long. Trimming took 8 bases from V and 8 from J, leaving 18 bases between them. CDR1 and CDR2 from the germline V gene are SNHLY and FYNNEI. Here the CDR3 reads CASEAGRRAEAFF. Here the CDR3 DNA reads TGTGCCAGCGAGGCGGGGCGCCGGGCGGAAGCTTTCTTT.

The chain combines TRBV5-1 with TRBJ2-7, with 9 positions matching TRBD1. CDR3 length: 14 amino acids. The J segment lost 3 bases and the V segment lost 4 bases, leaving 5 bases of the junction unmatched. CDR1 SGHRS and CDR2 YFSETQ come from the germline V gene. Here the CDR3 reads CASSKGQGNYEQYF. The CDR3, as DNA: TGCGCCAGCAGCAAGGGACAGGGAAACTACGAGCAGTACTTC.

J is TRBJ2-5 and V is TRBV7-2, with 8 bases matching TRBD1. CDR1 SGHTA and CDR2 FQGNSA come from the germline V gene. The CDR3 covers 15 residues. V lost 1 base to trimming and J lost 0 bases; unmatched junction nucleotides: 1. The CDR3 DNA follows: TGTGCCAGCAGCTTAGGACAGGGGTACCAAGAGACCCAGTACTTC. Amino acids: CASSLGQGYQETQYF.

The chain carries TRBV5-4 and TRBJ1-6; no firm D call. Germline V gene sequence: CDR1 SGHNT, CDR2 YYREEE (reference sequence). V lost 3 bases, J lost 5 bases, and 12 bases lay in between. The CDR3 totals 15 residues. CDR3 region: CASSSDRGNNSPLHF. The CDR3 DNA reads TGTGCCAGCAGCTCGGACCGGGGAAATAATTCACCCCTCCACTTT.

The V call is TRBV6-2 or TRBV6-3, the J call TRBJ2-7; a possible D gene is TRBD1 (5 bases). V lost 0 bases, J lost 2 bases, and 5 bases lay in between. The CDR3 totals 13 residues. In germline, CDR1 is MNHEY, CDR2 SVGEGT. The CDR3 loop reads CASSYSTAYEQYF. Written as DNA, the CDR3 is TGTGCCAGCAGTTACTCGACAGCCTACGAGCAGTACTTC.

The chain employs TRBV11-2 and TRBJ2-7, with 7 bases aligning to TRBD2. J lost 4 bases, V lost 3 bases, and 18 bases had no gene match. Per germline, CDR1 SGHAT and CDR2 FQNNGV. This CDR3 comprises 18 residues. CDR3 amino acids: CASSFGEGGPGFTYEQYF. Here the CDR3 DNA reads TGTGCCAGCAGCTTTGGGGAGGGAGGGCCAGGGTTCACGTACGAGCAGTACTTC. Complete variable domain (other parts from reference TRBV11-2 and TRBJ2-7): EAGVAQSPRYKIIEKRQSVAFWCNPISGHATLYWYQQILGQGPKLLIQFQNNGVVDDSQLPKDRFSAERLKGVDSTLKIQPAKLEDSAVYLCASSFGEGGPGFTYEQYFGPGTRLTVT.

This chain joins TRBV10-3 and TRBJ1-4, with D perhaps matching TRBD1 (6 bases). The germline V gene encodes CDR1 ENHRY and CDR2 SYGVKD. V was trimmed by 2 bases and J by 10 bases, leaving 14 bases between them. The CDR3 length is 14 residues. DNA for the CDR3: TGTGCCATCAGTGAGAGGGGGGGTATGGGAAAACTGTTTTTT. Amino acids: CAISERGGMGKLFF.

V gene TRBV15 combines with J gene TRBJ1-4; 10 bases map to TRBD1. The CDR3 totals 18 residues. Looked up from germline, CDR1 is LNHNV and CDR2 is YYDKDF (reference sequence). Trimming removed 1 base from V and 5 bases from J; junction bases left unmatched: 10. The CDR3 DNA is TGTGCCACCAGCAGAGCCTATTTGGGACAGGGGTCGAATGAAAAACTGTTTTTT. The encoded protein is CATSRAYLGQGSNEKLFF.